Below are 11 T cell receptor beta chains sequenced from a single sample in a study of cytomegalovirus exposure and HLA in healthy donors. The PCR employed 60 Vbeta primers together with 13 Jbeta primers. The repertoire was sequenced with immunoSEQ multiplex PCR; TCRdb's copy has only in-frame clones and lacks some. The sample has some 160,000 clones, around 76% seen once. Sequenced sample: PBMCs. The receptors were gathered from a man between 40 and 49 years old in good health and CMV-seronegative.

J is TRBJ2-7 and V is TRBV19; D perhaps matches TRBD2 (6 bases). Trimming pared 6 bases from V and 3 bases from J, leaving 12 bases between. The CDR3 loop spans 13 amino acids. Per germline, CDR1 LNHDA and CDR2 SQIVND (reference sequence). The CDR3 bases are TGTGCCAGTAGCTCGGGACTCTTCTACGAGCAGTACTTC. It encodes CASSSGLFYEQYF.

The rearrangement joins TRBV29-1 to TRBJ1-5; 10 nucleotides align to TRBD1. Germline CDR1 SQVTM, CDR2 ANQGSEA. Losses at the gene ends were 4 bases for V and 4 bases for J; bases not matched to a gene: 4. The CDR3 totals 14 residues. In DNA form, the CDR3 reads TGCAGCGTTGGGGACAGGGGTGGGAATCAGCCCCAGCATTTT. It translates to CSVGDRGGNQPQHF.

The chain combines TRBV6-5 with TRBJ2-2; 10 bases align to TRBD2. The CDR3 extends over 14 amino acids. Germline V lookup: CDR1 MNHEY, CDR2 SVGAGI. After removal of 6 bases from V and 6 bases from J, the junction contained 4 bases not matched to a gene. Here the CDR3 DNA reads TGTGCCAGCAGCCAGCGGGAGGGCCCCGGGGAGCTGTTTTTT. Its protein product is CASSQREGPGELFF.

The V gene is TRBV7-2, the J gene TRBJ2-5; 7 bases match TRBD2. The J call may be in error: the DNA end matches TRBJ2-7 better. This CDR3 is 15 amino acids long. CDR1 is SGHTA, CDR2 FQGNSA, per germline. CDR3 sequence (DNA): TGTGCCAGCAGCTTAGATAAAGCGGGGCTCTACGAGCAGTACTTC. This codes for CASSLDKAGLYEQYF.

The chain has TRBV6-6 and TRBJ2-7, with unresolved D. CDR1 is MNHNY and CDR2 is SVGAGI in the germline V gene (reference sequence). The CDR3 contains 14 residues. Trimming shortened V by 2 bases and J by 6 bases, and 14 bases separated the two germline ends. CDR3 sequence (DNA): TGTGCCAGCAGTTACGACCCAAAGCGTGGCGAGCAGTACGTC. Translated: CASSYDPKRGEQYV.

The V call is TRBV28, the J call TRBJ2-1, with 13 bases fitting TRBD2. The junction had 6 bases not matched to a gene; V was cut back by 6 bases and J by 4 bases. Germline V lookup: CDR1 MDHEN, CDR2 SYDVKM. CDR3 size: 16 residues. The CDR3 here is CASSEVGLAGYNEQFF. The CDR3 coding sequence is TGTGCCAGCAGCGAAGTGGGACTAGCGGGATACAATGAGCAGTTCTTC. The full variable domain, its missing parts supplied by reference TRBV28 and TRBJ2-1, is DVKVTQSSRYLVKRTGEKVFLECVQDMDHENMFWYRQDPGLGLRLIYFSYDVKMKEKGDIPEGYSVSREKKERFSLILESASTNQTSMYLCASSEVGLAGYNEQFFGPGTRLTVL.

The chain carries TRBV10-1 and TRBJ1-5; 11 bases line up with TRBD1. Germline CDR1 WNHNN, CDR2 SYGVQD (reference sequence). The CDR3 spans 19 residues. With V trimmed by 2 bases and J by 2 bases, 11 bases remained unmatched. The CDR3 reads CASSEDRTGGEKGNQPQHF. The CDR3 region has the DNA TGCGCCAGCAGTGAGGACCGGACAGGGGGCGAGAAGGGCAATCAGCCCCAGCATTTT.

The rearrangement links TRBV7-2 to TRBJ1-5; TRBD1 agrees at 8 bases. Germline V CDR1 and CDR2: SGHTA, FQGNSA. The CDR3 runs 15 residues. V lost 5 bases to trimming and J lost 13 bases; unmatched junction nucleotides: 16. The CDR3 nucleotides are TGTGCCAGCAGCCCACAGGGGGGGGACCACAGTAGTCAGCATTTT. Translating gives CASSPQGGDHSSQHF.

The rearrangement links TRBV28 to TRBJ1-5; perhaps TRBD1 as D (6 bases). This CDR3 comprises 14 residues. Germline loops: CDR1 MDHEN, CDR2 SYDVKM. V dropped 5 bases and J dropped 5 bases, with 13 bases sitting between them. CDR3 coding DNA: TGTGCCAGCAGTACGGACAGCGGATATCAGCCCCAGCATTTT. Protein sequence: CASSTDSGYQPQHF.

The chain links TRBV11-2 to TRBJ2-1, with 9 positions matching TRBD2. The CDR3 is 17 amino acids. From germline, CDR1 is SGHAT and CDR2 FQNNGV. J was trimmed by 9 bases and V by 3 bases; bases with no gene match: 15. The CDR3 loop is CASSLSGRIAGVVEQFF. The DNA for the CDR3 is TGTGCCAGCAGCTTGAGTGGCCGAATAGCGGGAGTTGTTGAGCAGTTCTTC.

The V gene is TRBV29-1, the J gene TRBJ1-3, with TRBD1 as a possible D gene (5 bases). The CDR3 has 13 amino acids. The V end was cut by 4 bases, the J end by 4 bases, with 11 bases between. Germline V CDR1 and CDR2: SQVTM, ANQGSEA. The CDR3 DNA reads TGCAGCGTTGGACAGAGTAACGGAAACACCATATATTTT. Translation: CSVGQSNGNTIYF.